This paragraph covers one T cell receptor beta chain sequence. What it recognizes is unknown. Time point specified: newly diagnosed GD, antithyroid drugs for less than 3 months. After RNA was extracted from PBMCs, the TCR library was made from it. In building TCR beta libraries, iRepertoire HTBI primers were used together with Arm-PCR of CDR3 regions. TCRdb ran MiXCR on the multiplex PCR reads and lists one entry per CDR3 protein. The top ten clones hold roughly 23% of a sample with 420,000 or so distinct CDR3 sequences, about 16% of them seen once. This entry comes from a study of regulatory T cells in long-lasting Graves disease. Points from the study as a whole: Persistent patients shared more public clonotypes (about 2,700) than newly diagnosed patients (approximately 1,000). TCR diversity was lower in persistent Graves' patients than in newly diagnosed ones.

V lost 6 bases to trimming and J lost 13 bases, with 21 bases between them. Germline V gives CDR1 SNHLY, CDR2 FYNNEI. This CDR3 has 13 residues. These data also formed part of another study, on T cells in Graves' hyperthyroidism and ophthalmopathy. That report adds: HTBI primers were the set used in a first-round RT-PCR of the TCR CDR3. Also found in blood were most expanded thyroid clonotypes above 0.001.

This sample comprised peripheral blood mononuclear cells (PBMCs), obtained at new diagnosis, from a patient treated with antithyroid drugs. The sequence came from a woman aged 18-29 years with Graves disease. V usage is TRBV2 and J usage is TRBJ1-1; D is unclear. CDR3 sequence reads: CASSSRLNPKDFF. In DNA form, the CDR3 reads TGTGCCAGCAGCTCTCGACTAAACCCGAAGGATTTCTTT. The full variable domain, its missing parts supplied by reference TRBV2 and TRBJ1-1, is EPEVTQTPSHQVTQMGQEVILRCVPISNHLYFYWYRQILGQKVEFLVSFYNNEISEKSEIFDDQFSVERPDGSNFTLKIRSTKLEDSAMYFCASSSRLNPKDFFGQGTRLTVV.